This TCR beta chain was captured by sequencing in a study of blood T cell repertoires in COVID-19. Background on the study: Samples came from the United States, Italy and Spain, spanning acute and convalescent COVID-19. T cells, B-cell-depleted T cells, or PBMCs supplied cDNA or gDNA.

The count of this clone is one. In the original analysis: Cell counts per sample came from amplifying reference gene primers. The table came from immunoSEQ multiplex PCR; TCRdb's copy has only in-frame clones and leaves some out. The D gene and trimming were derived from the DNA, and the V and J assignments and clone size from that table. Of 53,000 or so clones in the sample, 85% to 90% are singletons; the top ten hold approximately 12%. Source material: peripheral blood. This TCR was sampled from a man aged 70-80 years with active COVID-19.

In DNA, the CDR3 is TGTGCCAGCAGCCCGACAGGCTTAACGGAGCAGTACTTC. Amino acids: CASSPTGLTEQYF. The chain recombines TRBV12-3 or TRBV12-4 with TRBJ2-7; possibly TRBD1 for D (6 bases). Trimming cost V 6 bases and J 7 bases, with 16 bases left between them. The CDR3 contains 13 residues.